These 7 T cell receptor beta chains came from one sample sequenced in a study of blood T cell repertoires in COVID-19. Assay: immunoSEQ multiplex PCR; the TCRdb copy retains only in-frame clones and omits some. The table lists 90,000 or so clones, around 90% of them singletons. Sequencing used peripheral blood. Receptors were obtained from a man between 60 and 70 years old with COVID-19, enrolled during active disease.

The chain has TRBV6-2 or TRBV6-3 and TRBJ2-3; TRBD2 is a possible D gene (6 bases). Between the trimmed V and J ends, which lost 2 bases and 4 bases, there was a span of 10 bases. The CDR3 loop spans 14 amino acids. CDR1 MNHEY and CDR2 SVGEGT come from the germline V gene. In DNA, the CDR3 is TGTGCCAGCAGTTACGTCCGGGAGCCAGATACGCAGTATTTT. It is translated as CASSYVREPDTQYF.

The rearrangement links TRBV5-1 to TRBJ2-1, with 9 positions matching TRBD2. This CDR3 region has 17 residues. Germline V gene data show CDR1 as SGHRS and CDR2 as YFSETQ. V gave up 2 bases and J gave up 6 bases; unmatched junction bases: 12. CDR3 loop: CASSFGASGITGNEQFF. The CDR3 coding sequence is TGCGCCAGCAGCTTCGGGGCTAGCGGGATTACGGGCAATGAGCAGTTCTTC.

The chain carries TRBV7-8 and TRBJ1-2, with D tentatively TRBD1 (6 bases). Per germline, CDR1 SGHVS and CDR2 FQNEAQ. There are 16 residues in the CDR3. Trimming pared 1 base from V and 0 bases from J, leaving 12 bases between. The CDR3 region is CASSLVAGATNYGYTF. The CDR3 DNA sequence: TGTGCCAGCAGCTTAGTGGCAGGGGCGACTAACTATGGCTACACCTTC.

Points on this clone: Other DNA sequences from this sample encode an identical CDR3 as well. The V call is TRBV18, the J call TRBJ1-2, with 8 bases aligning to TRBD1. CDR3 size: 14 residues. Germline-derived CDR1 and CDR2 are KGHSH and LQKENI. V dropped 0 bases and J dropped 5; count of bases not matched to a gene: 2. CDR3 region: CASSPPGTGYGYTF. The DNA of the CDR3 is TGTGCCAGCTCACCACCGGGGACAGGATATGGCTACACCTTC.

The chain links TRBV11-3 to TRBJ1-3, with 7 bases fitting TRBD1. The germline gives CDR1 SGHNT, CDR2 YENEEA. With 1 base clipped from V and 4 bases from J, the junction kept 10 bases outside the gene matches. The CDR3 loop spans 17 amino acids. CDR3: CASSLVTERGRGNTIYF. Written as DNA, the CDR3 is TGTGCCAGCAGCTTAGTCACCGAAAGGGGGCGAGGAAACACCATATATTTT.

The rearrangement uses TRBV2 and TRBJ1-1; no firm D call. V was shortened by 8 bases and J by 1 base, with 17 bases between the two germline ends. This CDR3 contains 15 residues. Germline loops: CDR1 SNHLY, CDR2 FYNNEI. CDR3 DNA sequence: TGTGCCAGCTCCTCCTCACGGGGTTGGAACACTGAAGCTTTCTTT. It translates to CASSSSRGWNTEAFF.

The CDR3 DNA reads as TGTGCCAGCGGACAGGGGACTAATGAAAAACTGTTTTTT. It translates to CASGQGTNEKLFF. This chain links TRBV6-5 with TRBJ1-4, with 9 bases that match TRBD1. Germline trimming cut 8 bases from V and 2 bases from J; bases unmatched to any gene: 0. This CDR3 is 13 amino acids long. Germline V gives CDR1 MNHEY, CDR2 SVGAGI.